A single sample is the source of the 29 T cell receptor beta chains below, sequenced in a study of T-cell reconstitution after alpha-beta-depleted transplantation in children. For TCRbeta, the library was prepared with unique molecular identifiers. TCRdb re-called the PCR reads through MiXCR, storing one row per CDR3 protein. The data contain about 830,000 distinct CDR3 sequences, roughly 15% of them singletons. Sample: PBMCs, mostly from graft donor cells, taken 360 days after TCRalphabeta/CD19-depleted stem cell transplant. These receptor sequences come from a male patient between 5 and 17 years old who had a stem cell transplant for acute lymphoblastic leukemia, so the T cells may come from the graft donor.

This clonotype showed up just a few times. The rearrangement links TRBV5-5 to TRBJ1-5, with D hard to call. V gave up 0 bases and J gave up 4 bases, with 5 bases separating them. This CDR3 is 13 amino acids long. Looked up from germline, CDR1 is SGHKS and CDR2 is YYEKEE (reference sequence). CDR3 DNA sequence: TGTGCCAGCAGCTTGGTGCGGAATCAGCCCCAGCATTTT. Translating gives CASSLVRNQPQHF.

This rearrangement joins TRBV5-1 to TRBJ2-2, with 10 nucleotides matching TRBD2. The V gene's germline CDR1 is SGHRS and CDR2 YFSETQ. The ends lost 6 bases at V and 5 bases at J; junction bases unmatched: 7. The CDR3 runs to 15 residues. The CDR3 protein is CASTQAGGRTGELFF. The CDR3, as DNA: TGCGCCAGCACCCAAGCGGGAGGGCGTACCGGGGAGCTGTTTTTT. The full variable domain, its missing parts supplied by reference TRBV5-1 and TRBJ2-2, is KAGVTQTPRYLIKTRGQQVTLSCSPISGHRSVSWYQQTPGQGLQFLFEYFSETQRNKGNFPGRFSGRQFSNSRSEMNVSTLELGDSALYLCASTQAGGRTGELFFGEGSRLTVL.

This sequence joins TRBV15 and TRBJ2-5, with TRBD2 as a possible D gene (5 bases). The germline V and J ends were trimmed by 0 bases and 1 base, with 9 bases remaining between them. The germline gives CDR1 LNHNV, CDR2 YYDKDF (reference sequence). This CDR3 spans 15 amino acids. The CDR3 here is CATSRDRTGQETQYF. The CDR3 nucleotides read TGTGCCACCAGCAGAGATCGGACTGGCCAAGAGACCCAGTACTTC.

This clonotype appeared many times. The chain couples TRBV20-1 to TRBJ2-1; 7 bases are shared with TRBD2. Germline V gene data show CDR1 as DFQATT and CDR2 as SNEGSKA (reference sequence). The CDR3 contains 14 residues. Trimming at V came to 0 bases and at J to 1 base, leaving 0 bases not matched to a gene. The CDR3 sequence is CSAREAGSYNEQFF. The DNA for the CDR3 is TGCAGTGCTAGAGAAGCGGGGTCCTACAATGAGCAGTTCTTC.

The chain is built from TRBV5-5 and TRBJ1-6, with D maybe TRBD1 (5 bases). V was pared by 0 bases and J by 6 bases, with 13 bases between. The CDR3 is 16 amino acids. Germline V CDR1 and CDR2: SGHKS, YYEKEE (reference sequence). CDR3 nucleotides: TGTGCCAGCAGCTTGGAGGGGCATCCAAGTAATTCACCCCTCCACTTT. Encoded protein: CASSLEGHPSNSPLHF.

This clonotype was seen only a few times. The chain couples TRBV20-1 to TRBJ2-7; TRBD1 is a possible D gene (5 bases). The ends were cut back, 0 bases at V and 3 bases at J, with 18 bases in the middle. Germline-derived CDR1 and CDR2 are DFQATT and SNEGSKA (reference sequence). CDR3 length: 16 residues. For the CDR3, the DNA is TGCAGTGCTAGAGACGCAACAGGAGTACTTGTCTACGAGCAGTACTTC. Its translation is CSARDATGVLVYEQYF.

The chain joins TRBV27 to TRBJ2-7, with TRBD1 matching 8 bases. Looked up from germline, CDR1 is MNHEY and CDR2 is SMNVEV (reference sequence). This CDR3 contains 16 residues. Unmatched junction bases numbered 6, after V lost 0 bases and J lost 2 bases. In DNA form, the CDR3 reads TGTGCCAGCAGTTTATCGACCGGGACAGGAGCCTACGAGCAGTACTTC. Its translation: CASSLSTGTGAYEQYF.

The V and J genes are TRBV4-1 and TRBJ2-7, with D possibly TRBD2 on 5 matching bases. The CDR3 has 14 amino acids. Trimming removed 1 base at V and 4 bases at J, with 11 bases between. CDR1 is MGHRA, CDR2 YSYEKL, per germline. CDR3 region: CASSQGPGGYEQYF. DNA for the CDR3: TGCGCCAGCAGCCAAGGGCCCGGAGGTTACGAGCAGTACTTC.

This clonotype was seen a few times. The chain combines TRBV12-3 or TRBV12-4 with TRBJ1-3; D uncertain. Between the trimmed V and J ends, which lost 0 bases and 0 bases, there was a span of 6 bases. CDR3 length: 15 amino acids. The CDR3 nucleotides are TGTGCCAGCAGTTTAGCGGCGAGCTCTGGAAACACCATATATTTT. Protein: CASSLAASSGNTIYF.

CDR3: CSARRVGQYGNTIYF. The CDR3 region has the DNA TGCAGCGCCCGTAGGGTTGGACAGTATGGAAACACCATATATTTT. This chain links TRBV29-1 with TRBJ1-3, with D possibly matching TRBD1 (6 bases). V shed 7 bases and J shed 3 bases, with 19 bases lying between them. Germline V gene lookup returns CDR1 SQVTM and CDR2 ANQGSEA. The CDR3 has 15 amino acids.

This clonotype was seen more than once but under ten times. The V gene is TRBV4-1, the J gene TRBJ2-1; no definite D call. Germline lookup yields CDR1 MGHRA and CDR2 YSYEKL. V lost 0 bases to trimming and J lost 5 bases, with 14 bases between them. The CDR3 totals 16 residues. The CDR3: CASSQDPLLGDNEQFF. The CDR3 coding sequence is TGCGCCAGCAGCCAAGATCCACTCCTTGGGGACAATGAGCAGTTCTTC.

This chain uses TRBV20-1 with TRBJ2-3; D call uncertain. Trimming removed 0 bases from V and 0 bases from J, with 13 bases in between. The germline V gene encodes CDR1 DFQATT and CDR2 SNEGSKA (reference sequence). This CDR3 is built from 16 residues. This CDR3 reads CSARDRVVLSTDTQYF. The CDR3 DNA follows: TGCAGTGCTAGAGATAGAGTCGTCTTAAGCACAGATACGCAGTATTTT.

Only a few counts were recorded for this clonotype. This chain connects TRBV29-1 to TRBJ2-4; unclear D gene. V was clipped by 7 bases and J by 0 bases, with 10 bases between them. The CDR3 length is 13 residues. Germline values: CDR1 SQVTM, CDR2 ANQGSEA. The chain's CDR3 is CSGRWLAKNIQYF. CDR3 bases: TGCAGCGGCAGGTGGTTAGCCAAAAACATTCAGTACTTC. The full variable domain, with the rest looked up from reference TRBV29-1 and TRBJ2-4, is SAVISQKPSRDICQRGTSLTIQCQVDSQVTMMFWYRQQPGQSLTLIATANQGSEATYESGFVIDKFPISRPNLTFSTLTVSNMSPEDSSIYLCSGRWLAKNIQYFGAGTRLSVL.

The chain couples TRBV15 to TRBJ2-3; D uncertain. This CDR3 is 13 amino acids long. Trimming took 3 bases from V and 8 from J, leaving 12 bases between them. In germline, CDR1 is LNHNV, CDR2 YYDKDF (reference sequence). The DNA of the CDR3 is TGTGCCACCAGCAGGGAAAGGTTAGGTACGCAGTATTTT. The encoded protein is CATSRERLGTQYF.

The rearrangement joins TRBV2 to TRBJ1-2; D ambiguous. Germline V gene sequence: CDR1 SNHLY, CDR2 FYNNEI. V lost 3 bases and J 7 bases, leaving 3 bases between the germline ends. This CDR3 comprises 10 residues. Written as DNA, the CDR3 is TGTGCCAGCAGTGAGTTTGGCTACACCTTC. It yields the protein CASSEFGYTF.

This clonotype was counted a few times. The gene calls are TRBV9 and TRBJ2-1; D unresolved. The CDR3 is 15 amino acids. The V and J ends lost 1 base and 0 bases respectively, with 8 bases between them. Germline V gene lookup returns CDR1 SGDLS and CDR2 YYNGEE. CDR3 DNA: TGTGCCAGCAGCGTAATGTGGGGCTCCTACAATGAGCAGTTCTTC. It translates to CASSVMWGSYNEQFF.

This clonotype was found once. A much bigger clone sits one base away, suggesting this may be a read error. The CDR3 DNA follows: TGTGACAGCAGCCCGATCTCATCGGGACTAGCGGGACGAGAGACCCAGTACTTC. This codes for CDSSPISSGLAGRETQYF. The chain recombines TRBV27 with TRBJ2-5; 13 bases are a match to TRBD2. The CDR3 has 18 residues. Per the germline V gene, CDR1 is MNHEY and CDR2 is SMNVEV (reference sequence).

This clonotype was detected only a few times. The chain has TRBV12-3 or TRBV12-4 and TRBJ2-7, with 15 bases lining up with TRBD2. The ends lost 6 bases at V and 4 bases at J; junction bases unmatched: 13. This CDR3 region has 18 residues. CDR3 bases: TGTGCCAGCAGCCGGACCCCGGGACTAGCGGGAGGTAGATACGAGCAGTACTTC. This encodes CASSRTPGLAGGRYEQYF.

The chain employs TRBV4-1 and TRBJ1-1, with D perhaps matching TRBD1 (5 bases). The ends were cut back, 4 bases at V and 6 bases at J, with 15 bases in the middle. Looked up from germline, CDR1 is MGHRA and CDR2 is YSYEKL. CDR3 length equals 14 residues. The CDR3 bases are TGCGCCAGCAGCCCGCAGGGTGGGGACCCTGAAGCTTTCTTT. The encoded protein is CASSPQGGDPEAFF.

The V and J genes are TRBV12-3 or TRBV12-4 and TRBJ2-7, with D tentatively TRBD1 or TRBD2 (5 bases each). This CDR3 comprises 15 residues. The V gene lost 10 bases and the J gene lost 0 bases, with 19 bases spanning the gap. The CDR3 reads CATRGQDLSSYEQYF. In DNA form, the CDR3 reads TGTGCCACCCGGGGCCAGGACCTTAGCTCCTACGAGCAGTACTTC.

The V gene is TRBV10-3, the J gene TRBJ2-7; TRBD1 matches at 8 bases. J lost 7 bases, V lost 4 bases, and 3 bases had no gene match. This CDR3 contains 12 residues. The V gene's germline CDR1 is ENHRY and CDR2 SYGVKD. CDR3 region: CAISGGQVEQYF. In DNA form, the CDR3 reads TGTGCCATCAGTGGGGGACAGGTTGAGCAGTACTTC.

The chain recombines TRBV28 with TRBJ2-1, with D perhaps matching TRBD1 or TRBD2 (5 bases each). The CDR3 spans 15 residues. V gave up 4 bases and J gave up 4 bases, with 14 bases separating them. Germline V gene data show CDR1 as MDHEN and CDR2 as SYDVKM. The CDR3 spells CASSSPGTSYNEQFF. As DNA, the CDR3 is TGTGCCAGCAGTTCTCCCGGGACCAGTTACAATGAGCAGTTCTTC.

The V call is TRBV3-1, the J call TRBJ2-1; TRBD2 aligns across 8 bases. This CDR3 comprises 16 residues. With V trimmed by 3 bases and J by 5 bases, 9 bases remained unmatched. Germline V lookup: CDR1 LGHDT, CDR2 YNNKEL (reference sequence). The CDR3 bases are TGTGCCAGCAGCCATGGCTACGGGAGGGCCCACAATGAGCAGTTCTTC. As protein: CASSHGYGRAHNEQFF.

The V and J genes are TRBV5-1 and TRBJ1-1, with TRBD1 matching 7 bases. J gave up 10 bases and V 0 bases, and 6 bases lay outside the gene matches. The CDR3 consists of 13 residues. The germline V gene encodes CDR1 SGHRS and CDR2 YFSETQ. CDR3 sequence: CASSLGQGPGAFF. The CDR3 DNA sequence: TGCGCCAGCAGCTTGGGACAGGGACCAGGAGCTTTCTTT.

This chain links TRBV15 with TRBJ2-1; 8 bases are a match to TRBD1. Trimming at V came to 3 bases and at J to 7 bases, leaving 5 bases not matched to a gene. The CDR3 runs to 14 residues. Germline V gives CDR1 LNHNV, CDR2 YYDKDF (reference sequence). The CDR3 sequence: CATSRDRVGNEQFF. In DNA form, the CDR3 reads TGTGCCACCAGCAGGGACAGGGTAGGAAATGAGCAGTTCTTC.

This clonotype was seen only a few times. CDR3 sequence reads: CATLGGLGSPLHF. CDR3 bases: TGTGCCACCTTAGGGGGTCTGGGTTCACCCCTCCACTTT. The chain joins TRBV10-3 to TRBJ1-6, with D perhaps matching TRBD1 (6 bases). Trimming cost V 10 bases and J 9 bases, with 16 bases left between them. From germline, CDR1 is ENHRY and CDR2 SYGVKD. The CDR3 is made up of 13 amino acids.

The CDR3 protein is CSARAEALYEQYF. CDR3 nucleotides: TGCAGTGCTAGAGCTGAGGCGTTATACGAGCAGTACTTC. The J gene is TRBJ2-7, the V gene TRBV20-1; D gene uncertain. The ends were cut back, 1 base at V and 4 bases at J, with 11 bases in the middle. CDR1 DFQATT and CDR2 SNEGSKA come from the germline V gene (reference sequence). CDR3 length: 13 residues.

The V and J genes are TRBV27 and TRBJ1-2; D is perhaps TRBD1 (6 bases). With 0 bases removed from V and 4 bases from J, the gap between germline ends came to 12 bases. This CDR3 comprises 15 residues. Germline V gene lookup returns CDR1 MNHEY and CDR2 SMNVEV (reference sequence). The CDR3 sequence is CASSLSGGAGYGYTF. The CDR3 DNA reads as TGTGCCAGCAGTTTATCGGGGGGGGCCGGCTATGGCTACACCTTC.

This clonotype has a handful of counts. The rearrangement joins TRBV20-1 to TRBJ2-7; D gene unclear. The CDR3 loop spans 13 amino acids. Germline CDR1 and CDR2: DFQATT and SNEGSKA (reference sequence). The V end was cut by 0 bases, the J end by 1 base, with 7 bases between. CDR3 bases: TGCAGTGCTAGAGATTCGCGGTCCTACGAGCAGTACTTC. This codes for CSARDSRSYEQYF.